This TCR beta chain derives from a study of T cells in Graves' hyperthyroidism and ophthalmopathy. This CDR3 is built from 16 residues. Trimming took off 1 base at V and 2 bases at J, with 12 bases between the two ends. CDR1 and CDR2 from the germline V gene are LGHNT and FRNRAP. Researchers amplified the TCR beta CDR3 regions from RNA transcripts. Initially, a first-round RT-PCR of the TCR CDR3 employed the HTBI primer set. Via MiXCR, TCRdb re-called the multiplex PCR reads, giving one row per CDR3 protein. In the table there are about 600,000 distinct CDR3 sequences, 16% of which are singletons. Among ophthalmopathy patients, the Clinical Activity Score reached at least 3, the NOSPECS grade reached at least 4, and duration remained under 3 months. This sample holds PBMCs from roughly 10 ml fresh peripheral blood.

The sequence derives from a woman between 35 and 50 years old with Graves' ophthalmopathy. The V call is TRBV12-5, the J call TRBJ1-5; D unresolved. Sequenced: blood. The CDR3 region is CASGLGHTLGNQPQHF. The CDR3 region has the DNA TGTGCTAGTGGTTTGGGACACACCCTTGGCAATCAGCCCCAGCATTTT.